The 10 T cell receptor beta chains below all came from one sample that was sequenced in a study of CD8 T cells in ankylosing spondylitis. TCRdb called the 5' RACE reads again in MiXCR, with one record for every CDR3 protein. Counted here are about 42,000 distinct CDR3 sequences, under 5% occurring once; the ten biggest clones make up about 4%. Sequencing input: blood, either unsorted or a sorted T cell fraction (not recorded which). The source is a female donor with ankylosing spondylitis or in good health (not recorded which).

This clonotype was picked up many times. The chain couples TRBV9 to TRBJ1-1; D is perhaps TRBD1 (6 bases). This CDR3 contains 14 residues. The V and J ends lost 5 bases and 0 bases respectively, with 11 bases between them. The germline V gene has CDR1 SGDLS and CDR2 YYNGEE. CDR3 bases: TGTGCCAGCAGTCCTACAGGGTTGAACACTGAAGCTTTCTTT. Its protein is CASSPTGLNTEAFF.

The V and J genes are TRBV9 and TRBJ1-1; D is ambiguous. The germline V gene has CDR1 SGDLS and CDR2 YYNGEE. The CDR3 runs 14 residues. Trimming pared 6 bases from V and 1 base from J, leaving 13 bases between. The CDR3 loop is CASTEVAKNTEAFF. The CDR3 coding sequence is TGTGCCAGCACCGAGGTTGCCAAGAACACTGAAGCTTTCTTT. Filled out from reference TRBV9 and TRBJ1-1, the complete variable domain reads DSGVTQTPKHLITATGQRVTLRCSPRSGDLSVYWYQQSLDQGLQFLIQYYNGEERAKGNILERFSAQQFPDLHSELNLSSLELGDSALYFCASTEVAKNTEAFFGQGTRLTVV.

The sample holds many counts of this clonotype. The rearrangement uses TRBV9 and TRBJ1-1; 8 bases are shared with TRBD1. Germline lookup yields CDR1 SGDLS and CDR2 YYNGEE. CDR3 length: 15 residues. V dropped 0 bases and J dropped 3; count of bases not matched to a gene: 4. CDR3 sequence: CASSVAVTGDTEAFF. The CDR3 DNA reads as TGTGCCAGCAGCGTAGCTGTGACAGGGGACACTGAAGCTTTCTTT.

This clonotype was counted at least ten times. The chain joins TRBV9 to TRBJ1-3; the D gene is possibly TRBD1 (5 bases). Per germline, CDR1 SGDLS and CDR2 YYNGEE. V was trimmed by 4 bases and J by 8 bases, leaving 16 bases between them. The CDR3 runs 14 residues. This chain's CDR3 is CASSPQGVVDTIYF. As DNA, the CDR3 is TGTGCCAGCAGCCCCCAAGGGGTTGTAGACACCATATATTTT.

This clonotype was picked up many times. The rearrangement joins TRBV9 to TRBJ1-2; TRBD1 matches 8 bases. The CDR3 totals 13 residues. The V gene end was trimmed by 0 bases and the J gene end by 8 bases; junction bases not matched to a gene: 3. Germline values: CDR1 SGDLS, CDR2 YYNGEE. The CDR3 is CASSVEDRAGYTF. CDR3 coding DNA: TGTGCCAGCAGCGTAGAGGACAGGGCCGGCTACACCTTC.

This clonotype was observed many times. The chain combines TRBV9 with TRBJ2-7, with TRBD2 matching 8 bases. CDR3 length: 14 residues. Germline CDR1 SGDLS, CDR2 YYNGEE. Unmatched junction bases numbered 5, after V lost 6 bases and J lost 0 bases. CDR3 sequence: CASTPGGTSYEQYF. The CDR3 DNA follows: TGTGCCAGCACCCCGGGAGGGACCTCCTACGAGCAGTACTTC.

This clonotype was observed at least ten times. V usage is TRBV9 and J usage is TRBJ1-3; 11 positions match TRBD1. The CDR3 sequence is 19 residues long. The germline CDR1 and CDR2 sequences are SGDLS and YYNGEE. J was trimmed by 0 bases and V by 3 bases; bases with no gene match: 11. CDR3 nucleotides: TGTGCCAGCAGCGCCCCCCCGGGACAGGGGGTAATCTCTGGAAACACCATATATTTT. Translating gives CASSAPPGQGVISGNTIYF.

This clonotype came up many times. The genes are TRBV9 and TRBJ2-5; possible D gene TRBD1, 6 bases. This CDR3 has 14 residues. The ends were cut back, 3 bases at V and 5 bases at J, with 14 bases in the middle. CDR1 and CDR2 from the germline V gene are SGDLS and YYNGEE. DNA for the CDR3: TGTGCCAGCAGCGCTCGGACGCAGGGGGAGACCCAGTACTTC. Its protein product is CASSARTQGETQYF.

This clonotype has a count of ten or more. This chain joins TRBV9 and TRBJ2-1; D unresolved. Trimming stripped 0 bases from V and 7 bases from J, with 5 bases between. The germline CDR1 and CDR2 sequences are SGDLS and YYNGEE. The CDR3 length is 12 residues. The CDR3 sequence: CASSVGRNEQFF. For the CDR3, the DNA is TGTGCCAGCAGCGTAGGTAGAAATGAGCAGTTCTTC.

Ten or more counts support this clonotype. The genes are TRBV9 and TRBJ2-7, with 11 bases aligning to TRBD1. V was pared by 2 bases and J by 4 bases, with 2 bases of the junction left unmatched. The CDR3 is 14 residues long. From germline, CDR1 is SGDLS and CDR2 YYNGEE. This CDR3 is CASSVGQGGYEQYF. The DNA of the CDR3 is TGTGCCAGCAGCGTGGGACAGGGGGGATACGAGCAGTACTTC. The variable domain in full, completed from reference TRBV9 and TRBJ2-7, reads DSGVTQTPKHLITATGQRVTLRCSPRSGDLSVYWYQQSLDQGLQFLIQYYNGEERAKGNILERFSAQQFPDLHSELNLSSLELGDSALYFCASSVGQGGYEQYFGPGTRLTVT.